This entry features one T cell receptor (beta chain) sequence. The entry originates in a study of blood T cell repertoires in COVID-19. Overall study context: Acute and convalescent COVID-19 samples came from the United States, Italy and Spain.

Sequenced by immunoSEQ multiplex PCR; TCRdb stores in-frame clones only, minus some. The repertoire holds a few hundred thousand clones, with 85% as singletons. In germline, CDR1 is ENHRY, CDR2 SYGVKD. Trimming stripped 4 bases from V and 5 bases from J, with 15 bases between. The CDR3 consists of 14 residues. The chain has TRBV10-3 and TRBJ2-7, with D maybe TRBD2 (6 bases). The sequenced sample was PBMCs or T cells enriched from blood (not recorded which). This receptor was obtained from a man aged 40-55 years who had recovered from COVID-19. CDR3 nucleotide sequence: TGTGCCATCAGTGCCGGGGGTCTAGGGGACGAGCAGTACTTC. Protein product: CAISAGGLGDEQYF.